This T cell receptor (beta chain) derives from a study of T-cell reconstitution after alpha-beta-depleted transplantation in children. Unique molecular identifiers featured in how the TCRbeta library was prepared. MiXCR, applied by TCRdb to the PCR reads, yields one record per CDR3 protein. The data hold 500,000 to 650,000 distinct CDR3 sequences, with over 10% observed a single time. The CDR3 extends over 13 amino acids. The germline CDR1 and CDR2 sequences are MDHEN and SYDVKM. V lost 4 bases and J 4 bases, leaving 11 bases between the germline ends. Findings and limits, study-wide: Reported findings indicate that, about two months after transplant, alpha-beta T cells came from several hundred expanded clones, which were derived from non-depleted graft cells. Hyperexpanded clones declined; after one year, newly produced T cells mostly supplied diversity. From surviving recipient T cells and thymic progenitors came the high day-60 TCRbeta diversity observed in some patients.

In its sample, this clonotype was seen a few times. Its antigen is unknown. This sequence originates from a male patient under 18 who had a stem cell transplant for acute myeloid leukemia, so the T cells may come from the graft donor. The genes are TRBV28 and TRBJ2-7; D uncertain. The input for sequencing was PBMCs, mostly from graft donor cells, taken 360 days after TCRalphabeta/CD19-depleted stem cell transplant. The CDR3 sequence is CASSSHPWYEQYF. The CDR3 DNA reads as TGTGCCAGCAGTTCACATCCCTGGTACGAGCAGTACTTC.